Presented here are 14 T cell receptor beta chains from one specimen sequenced in a study of blood T cell repertoires in COVID-19. Only in-frame clones appear in the TCRdb table, and some are missing; sequencing was by immunoSEQ multiplex PCR. Here the sample spans over 200,000 clones, 81% being singletons. The sequencing input was peripheral blood. The receptors come from a woman of 80 years or more with acute or convalescent COVID-19.

This sequence joins TRBV4-2 and TRBJ1-4; D is uncertain. Germline V gene lookup returns CDR1 LGHNA and CDR2 YNFKEQ. Trimming removed 0 bases at V and 4 bases at J, with 12 bases between. The CDR3 covers 16 residues. Here the CDR3 reads CASSQDLGRRNEKLFF. The CDR3, as DNA: TGTGCCAGCAGCCAAGATCTTGGCAGGCGTAATGAAAAACTGTTTTTT.

The V and J genes are TRBV15 and TRBJ1-4; no reliable D call. CDR3 length: 16 amino acids. Germline values: CDR1 LNHNV, CDR2 YYDKDF (reference sequence). V was pared by 1 base and J by 7 bases, with 16 bases between. This CDR3 reads CATSRGILEKVEKLFF. CDR3 in DNA: TGTGCCACCAGCAGAGGTATACTAGAAAAGGTTGAAAAACTGTTTTTT.

CDR3 amino acids: CASSTSGDRGRAGELFF. The CDR3, as DNA: TGTGCCAGCAGCACATCCGGGGACAGGGGGCGTGCCGGGGAGCTGTTTTTT. V usage is TRBV7-3 and J usage is TRBJ2-2; 12 positions match TRBD1. The J segment lost 6 bases and the V segment lost 5 bases, leaving 10 bases of the junction unmatched. The CDR3 totals 17 residues. From germline, CDR1 is SGHTA and CDR2 FQGTGA.

V usage is TRBV12-3 or TRBV12-4 and J usage is TRBJ1-5; D gene unclear. The CDR3 extends over 13 amino acids. V lost 3 bases, J lost 1 base, and 4 bases lay in between. In DNA, the CDR3 is TGTGCCAGCAGTTTGGGCAGCAATCAGCCCCAGCATTTT. It specifies CASSLGSNQPQHF.

The J gene is TRBJ2-3, the V gene TRBV9, with 7 bases that match TRBD2. In germline, CDR1 is SGDLS, CDR2 YYNGEE. V shed 3 bases and J 3 bases; nucleotides not matched to a gene: 4. CDR3 size: 14 residues. CDR3 nucleotides: TGTGCCAGCAGCGCGGGGGGAGTTACAGATACGCAGTATTTT. Translation: CASSAGGVTDTQYF.

The V call is TRBV9, the J call TRBJ2-7; 7 bases are shared with TRBD1. The CDR3 extends over 15 amino acids. Unmatched junction bases numbered 4, after V lost 0 bases and J lost 1 base. Germline loops: CDR1 SGDLS, CDR2 YYNGEE. The CDR3, as DNA: TGTGCCAGCAGCGTAGGGACGGGACAGTCCTACGAGCAGTACTTC. Encoded protein: CASSVGTGQSYEQYF.

CDR3 DNA: TGTGCCAGCAGCCCAAATACTAGCGGGAGGTCCCAAGAGACCCAGTACTTC. Its translation: CASSPNTSGRSQETQYF. This chain connects TRBV14 to TRBJ2-5, with 12 positions matching TRBD2. Germline-derived CDR1 and CDR2 are SGHDN and FVKESK. There are 17 residues in the CDR3. V trimming: 4 bases; J trimming: 1 base; junction bases outside the gene matches: 7.

The chain carries TRBV28 and TRBJ1-2; D remains unclear. The CDR3 contains 15 residues. V lost 4 bases and J lost 2, with 14 bases in between. Looked up from germline, CDR1 is MDHEN and CDR2 is SYDVKM. CDR3 bases: TGTGCCAGCAGTTCCCCTGAGGGTCTCAACTATGGCTACACCTTC. It is translated as CASSSPEGLNYGYTF.

This chain uses TRBV5-1 with TRBJ2-5; tentative D call: TRBD1 (6 bases). The length of the CDR3 is 13 residues. CDR1 SGHRS and CDR2 YFSETQ come from the germline V gene. Trimming removed 5 bases at V and 5 bases at J, with 13 bases between. The CDR3: CASRDSGMETQYF. The CDR3 DNA is TGCGCCAGCAGGGACAGCGGAATGGAGACCCAGTACTTC.

Comments on this clone: Distinct nucleotide sequences in the sample also encode this CDR3. The genes are TRBV6-1 and TRBJ2-1, with D possibly matching TRBD2 (5 bases). V was shortened by 1 base and J by 4 bases, with 11 bases between the two germline ends. The germline gives CDR1 MNHNS, CDR2 SASEGT. The CDR3 extends over 15 amino acids. CDR3 DNA: TGTGCCAGCAGTGAAGGATTAGCGATATACAATGAGCAGTTCTTC. Translated, it gives CASSEGLAIYNEQFF.

For this clone: Other DNA sequences in this sample translate to the same CDR3. The J gene is TRBJ2-3, the V gene TRBV7-2, with 9 nucleotides matching TRBD2. The junction had 3 bases not matched to a gene; V was cut back by 1 base and J by 1 base. The CDR3 has 16 amino acids. Germline V gene sequence: CDR1 SGHTA, CDR2 FQGNSA. The CDR3 nucleotides read TGTGCCAGCAGCTTAGGAGCTAGCGGGGGCACAGATACGCAGTATTTT. Amino acids: CASSLGASGGTDTQYF.

V is TRBV15 and J is TRBJ2-7, with 9 positions matching TRBD2. Germline CDR1 reads LNHNV; CDR2 reads YYDKDF (reference sequence). The CDR3 has 19 residues. The V gene end was trimmed by 0 bases and the J gene end by 2 bases; junction bases not matched to a gene: 14. The CDR3 DNA sequence: TGTGCCACCAGCAGAGAGTTAGTAGCGGGGGCCTCCTTTACCTACGAGCAGTACTTC. It codes for CATSRELVAGASFTYEQYF.

The gene calls are TRBV28 and TRBJ2-7, with 11 bases identical to TRBD2. The germline gives CDR1 MDHEN, CDR2 SYDVKM. The J segment lost 7 bases and the V segment lost 2 bases, leaving 7 bases of the junction unmatched. The length of the CDR3 is 15 residues. DNA for the CDR3: TGTGCCAGCAGTTTAATAGCGGGAGGGCCGAGGGAGCAGTACTTC. Its translation is CASSLIAGGPREQYF.

This rearrangement joins TRBV5-6 to TRBJ1-2, with D tentatively TRBD1 (6 bases). Germline values: CDR1 SGHDT, CDR2 YYEEEE. Deletions cut 3 bases from V and 5 bases from J, with 11 bases between. This CDR3 contains 13 residues. The CDR3 loop is CASSSGTPYGYTF. CDR3 DNA: TGTGCCAGCAGCTCTGGGACACCATATGGCTACACCTTC.